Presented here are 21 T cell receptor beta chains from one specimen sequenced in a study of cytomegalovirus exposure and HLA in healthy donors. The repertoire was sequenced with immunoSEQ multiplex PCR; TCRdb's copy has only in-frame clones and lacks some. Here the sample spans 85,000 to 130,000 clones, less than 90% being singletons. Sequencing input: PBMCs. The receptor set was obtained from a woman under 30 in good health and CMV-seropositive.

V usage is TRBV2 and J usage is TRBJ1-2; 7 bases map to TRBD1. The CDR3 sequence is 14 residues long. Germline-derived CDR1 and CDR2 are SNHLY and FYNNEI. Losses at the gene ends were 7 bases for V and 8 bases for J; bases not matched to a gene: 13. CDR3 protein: CASTSASTGVGYTF. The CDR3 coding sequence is TGTGCCAGCACGTCCGCCTCAACAGGGGTCGGCTACACCTTC. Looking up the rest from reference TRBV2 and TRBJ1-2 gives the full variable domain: EPEVTQTPSHQVTQMGQEVILRCVPISNHLYFYWYRQILGQKVEFLVSFYNNEISEKSEIFDDQFSVERPDGSNFTLKIRSTKLEDSAMYFCASTSASTGVGYTFGSGTRLTVV.

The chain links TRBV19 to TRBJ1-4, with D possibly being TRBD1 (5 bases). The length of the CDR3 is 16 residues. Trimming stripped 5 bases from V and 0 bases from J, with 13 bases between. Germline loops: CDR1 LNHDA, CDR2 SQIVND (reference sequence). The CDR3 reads CASSPTEFATNEKLFF. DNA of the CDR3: TGTGCCAGTAGTCCGACAGAATTTGCAACTAATGAAAAACTGTTTTTT.

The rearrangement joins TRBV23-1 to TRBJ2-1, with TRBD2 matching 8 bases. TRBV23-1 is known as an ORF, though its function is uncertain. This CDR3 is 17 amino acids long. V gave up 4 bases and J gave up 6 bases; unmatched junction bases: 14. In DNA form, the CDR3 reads TGCGCCAGCAGTCCCTTCTCGCGGGGGGCCCGGGGCAATGAGCAGTTCTTC. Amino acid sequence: CASSPFSRGARGNEQFF.

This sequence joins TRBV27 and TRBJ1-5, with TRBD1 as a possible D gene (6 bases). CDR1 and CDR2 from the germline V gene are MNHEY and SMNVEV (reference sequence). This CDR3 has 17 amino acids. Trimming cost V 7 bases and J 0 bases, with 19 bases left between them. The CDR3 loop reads CASKRRNRDYSNQPQHF. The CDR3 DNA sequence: TGTGCCAGCAAGAGAAGGAACAGGGACTATAGCAATCAGCCCCAGCATTTT.

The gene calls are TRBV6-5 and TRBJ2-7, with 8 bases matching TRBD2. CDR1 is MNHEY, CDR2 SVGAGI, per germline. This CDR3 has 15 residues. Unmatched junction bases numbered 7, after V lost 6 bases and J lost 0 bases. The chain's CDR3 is CASRQRGGSSYEQYF. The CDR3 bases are TGTGCCAGCAGACAACGGGGGGGGAGCTCCTACGAGCAGTACTTC.

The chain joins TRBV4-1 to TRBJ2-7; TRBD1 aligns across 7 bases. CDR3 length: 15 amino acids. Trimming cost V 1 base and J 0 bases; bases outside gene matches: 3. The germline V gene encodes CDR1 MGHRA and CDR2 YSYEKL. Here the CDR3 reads CASSQGSGGSYEQYF. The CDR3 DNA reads TGCGCCAGCAGCCAAGGGTCAGGGGGCTCCTACGAGCAGTACTTC.

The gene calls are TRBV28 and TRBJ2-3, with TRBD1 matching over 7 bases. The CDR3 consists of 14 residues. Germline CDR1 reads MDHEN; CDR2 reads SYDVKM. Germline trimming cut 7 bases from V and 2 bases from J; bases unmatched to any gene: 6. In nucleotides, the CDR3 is TGTGCCAGCAACTCGGGACAGTTCACAGATACGCAGTATTTT. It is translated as CASNSGQFTDTQYF. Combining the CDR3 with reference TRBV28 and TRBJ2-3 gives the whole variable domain DVKVTQSSRYLVKRTGEKVFLECVQDMDHENMFWYRQDPGLGLRLIYFSYDVKMKEKGDIPEGYSVSREKKERFSLILESASTNQTSMYLCASNSGQFTDTQYFGPGTRLTVL.

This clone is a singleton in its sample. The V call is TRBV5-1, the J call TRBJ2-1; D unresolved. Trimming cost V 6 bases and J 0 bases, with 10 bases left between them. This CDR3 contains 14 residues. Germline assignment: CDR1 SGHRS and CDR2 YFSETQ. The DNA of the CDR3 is TGCGCCAGCAAGACGGGTAGCTCCTACAATGAGCAGTTCTTC. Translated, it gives CASKTGSSYNEQFF. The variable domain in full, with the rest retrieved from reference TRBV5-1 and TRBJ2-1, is KAGVTQTPRYLIKTRGQQVTLSCSPISGHRSVSWYQQTPGQGLQFLFEYFSETQRNKGNFPGRFSGRQFSNSRSEMNVSTLELGDSALYLCASKTGSSYNEQFFGPGTRLTVL.

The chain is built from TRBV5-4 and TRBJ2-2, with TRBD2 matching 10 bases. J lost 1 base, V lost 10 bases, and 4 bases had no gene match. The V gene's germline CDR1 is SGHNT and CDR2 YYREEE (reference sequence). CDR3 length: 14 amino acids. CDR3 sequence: CAGGLAENTGELFF. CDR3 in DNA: TGTGCCGGCGGACTAGCGGAGAACACCGGGGAGCTGTTTTTT.

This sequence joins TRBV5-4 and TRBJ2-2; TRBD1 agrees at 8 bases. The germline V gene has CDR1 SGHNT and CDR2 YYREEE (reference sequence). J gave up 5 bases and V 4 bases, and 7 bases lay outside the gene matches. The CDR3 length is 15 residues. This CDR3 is CASSLGQGGTGELFF. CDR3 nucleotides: TGTGCCAGCAGCCTCGGACAGGGTGGAACCGGGGAGCTGTTTTTT.

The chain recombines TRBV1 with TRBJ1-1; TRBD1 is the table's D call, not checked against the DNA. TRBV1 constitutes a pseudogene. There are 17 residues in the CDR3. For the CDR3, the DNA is TGCACCAGCCCCTCCCAAGGGGGTCCTCTTATGAACACTGAAGCTTTCTTT. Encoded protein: CTSPSQGGPLMNTEAFF.

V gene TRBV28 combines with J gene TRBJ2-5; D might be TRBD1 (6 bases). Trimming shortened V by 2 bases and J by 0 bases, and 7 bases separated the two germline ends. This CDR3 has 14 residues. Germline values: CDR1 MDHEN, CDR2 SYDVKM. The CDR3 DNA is TGTGCCAGCAGTTTAAAGGGGGACCAAGAGACCCAGTACTTC. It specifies CASSLKGDQETQYF.

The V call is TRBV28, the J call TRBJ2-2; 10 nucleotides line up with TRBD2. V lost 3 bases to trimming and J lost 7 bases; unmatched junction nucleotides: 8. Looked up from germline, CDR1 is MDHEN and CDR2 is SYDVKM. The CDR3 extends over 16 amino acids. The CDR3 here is CASSLLSGGAFGELFF. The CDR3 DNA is TGTGCCAGCAGTTTGTTGAGCGGGGGGGCCTTCGGGGAGCTGTTTTTT.

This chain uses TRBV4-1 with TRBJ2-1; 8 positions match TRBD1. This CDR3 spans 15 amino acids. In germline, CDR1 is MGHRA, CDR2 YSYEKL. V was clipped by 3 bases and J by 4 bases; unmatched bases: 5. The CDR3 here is CASSHLQGAYNEQFF. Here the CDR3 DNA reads TGCGCCAGCAGCCACCTCCAGGGGGCATACAATGAGCAGTTCTTC.

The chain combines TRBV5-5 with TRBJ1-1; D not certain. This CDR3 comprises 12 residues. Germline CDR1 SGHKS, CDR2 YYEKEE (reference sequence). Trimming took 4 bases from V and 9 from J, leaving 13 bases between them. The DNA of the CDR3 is TGTGCCAGCAGCCAAGAGCCCACCAAAGCTTTCTTT. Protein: CASSQEPTKAFF.

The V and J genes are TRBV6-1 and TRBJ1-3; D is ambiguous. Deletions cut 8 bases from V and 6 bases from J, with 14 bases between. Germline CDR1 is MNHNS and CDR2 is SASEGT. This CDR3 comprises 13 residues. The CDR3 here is CASAPGSANTIYF. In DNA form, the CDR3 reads TGTGCCAGCGCTCCCGGCAGCGCAAACACCATATATTTT.

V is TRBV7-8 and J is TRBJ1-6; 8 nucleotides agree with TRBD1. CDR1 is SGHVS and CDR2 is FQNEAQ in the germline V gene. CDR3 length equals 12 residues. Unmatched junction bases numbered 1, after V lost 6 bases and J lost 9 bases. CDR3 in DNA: TGTGCCAGCAGACAGGGGGGTTCACCCCTCCACTTT. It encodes CASRQGGSPLHF. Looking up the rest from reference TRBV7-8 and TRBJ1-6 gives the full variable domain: GAGVSQSPRYKVAKRGQDVALRCDPISGHVSLFWYQQALGQGPEFLTYFQNEAQLDKSGLPSDRFFAERPEGSVSTLKIQRTQQEDSAVYLCASRQGGSPLHFGNGTRLTVT.

Here the CDR3 reads CASSRDWTSGGYNEQFF. CDR3 nucleotides: TGTGCCAGCAGCCGGGACTGGACTAGCGGGGGTTACAATGAGCAGTTCTTC. The chain couples TRBV4-2 to TRBJ2-1; 13 bases fit TRBD2. CDR1 and CDR2 from the germline V gene are LGHNA and YNFKEQ. The CDR3 has 17 amino acids. V was pared by 4 bases and J by 4 bases, with 7 bases of the junction left unmatched.

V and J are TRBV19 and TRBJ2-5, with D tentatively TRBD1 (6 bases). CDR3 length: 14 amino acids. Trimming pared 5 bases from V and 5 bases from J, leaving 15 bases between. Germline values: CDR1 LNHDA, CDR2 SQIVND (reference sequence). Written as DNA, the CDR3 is TGTGCCAGTAGTGAACTCCAGGGGTGGGAGACCCAGTACTTC. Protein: CASSELQGWETQYF.

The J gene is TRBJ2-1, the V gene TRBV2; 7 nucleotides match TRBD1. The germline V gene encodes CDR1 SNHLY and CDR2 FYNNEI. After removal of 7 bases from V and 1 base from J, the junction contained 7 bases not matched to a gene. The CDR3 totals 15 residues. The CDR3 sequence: CASIRTGSSYNEQFF. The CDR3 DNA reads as TGTGCCAGCATTAGGACAGGATCTTCCTACAATGAGCAGTTCTTC. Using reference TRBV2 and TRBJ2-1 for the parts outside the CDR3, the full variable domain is EPEVTQTPSHQVTQMGQEVILRCVPISNHLYFYWYRQILGQKVEFLVSFYNNEISEKSEIFDDQFSVERPDGSNFTLKIRSTKLEDSAMYFCASIRTGSSYNEQFFGPGTRLTVL.

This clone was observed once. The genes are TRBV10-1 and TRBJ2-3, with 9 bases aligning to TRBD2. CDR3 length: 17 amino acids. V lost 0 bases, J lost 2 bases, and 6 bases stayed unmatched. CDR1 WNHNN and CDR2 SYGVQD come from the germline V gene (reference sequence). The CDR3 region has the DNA TGCGCCAGCAGTGAGTCGATGGCTAGCGGGAACACAGATACGCAGTATTTT. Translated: CASSESMASGNTDTQYF.